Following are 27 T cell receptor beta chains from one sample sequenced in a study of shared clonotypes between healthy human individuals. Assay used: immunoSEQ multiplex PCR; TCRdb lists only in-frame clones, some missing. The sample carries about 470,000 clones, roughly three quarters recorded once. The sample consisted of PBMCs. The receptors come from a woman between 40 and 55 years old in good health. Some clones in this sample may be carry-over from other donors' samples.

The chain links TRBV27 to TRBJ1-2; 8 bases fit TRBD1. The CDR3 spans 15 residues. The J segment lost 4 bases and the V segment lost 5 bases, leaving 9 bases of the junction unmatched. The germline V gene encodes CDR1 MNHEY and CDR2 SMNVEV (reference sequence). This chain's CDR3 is CASSMNRGSGYGYTF. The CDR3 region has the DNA TGTGCCAGCAGTATGAACAGGGGGTCGGGCTATGGCTACACCTTC.

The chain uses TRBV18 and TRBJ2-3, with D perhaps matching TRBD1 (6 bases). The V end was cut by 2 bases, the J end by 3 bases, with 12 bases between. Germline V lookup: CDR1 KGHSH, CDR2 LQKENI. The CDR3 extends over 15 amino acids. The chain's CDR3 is CASSPNTGWTDTQYF. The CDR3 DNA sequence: TGTGCCAGCTCACCAAATACAGGGTGGACAGATACGCAGTATTTT.

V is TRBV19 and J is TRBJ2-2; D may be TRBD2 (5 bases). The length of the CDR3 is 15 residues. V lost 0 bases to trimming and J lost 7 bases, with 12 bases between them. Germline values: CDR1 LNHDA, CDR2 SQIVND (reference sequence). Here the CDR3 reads CASSIDLRRGGELFF. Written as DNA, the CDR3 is TGTGCCAGTAGTATAGATCTTCGCCGGGGCGGGGAGCTGTTTTTT.

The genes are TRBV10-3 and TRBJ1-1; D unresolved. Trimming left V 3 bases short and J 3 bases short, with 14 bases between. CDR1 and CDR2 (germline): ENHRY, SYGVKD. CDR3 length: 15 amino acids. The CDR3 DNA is TGTGCCATCAGTGAAGATCTAGGGTTTGACACTGAAGCTTTCTTT. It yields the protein CAISEDLGFDTEAFF.

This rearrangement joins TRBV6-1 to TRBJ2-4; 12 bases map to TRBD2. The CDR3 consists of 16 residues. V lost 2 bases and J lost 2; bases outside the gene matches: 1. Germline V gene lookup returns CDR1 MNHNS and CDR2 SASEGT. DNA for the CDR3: TGTGCCAGCAGTGAACTAGCGGGAGGGCCCAAAAACATTCAGTACTTC. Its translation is CASSELAGGPKNIQYF.

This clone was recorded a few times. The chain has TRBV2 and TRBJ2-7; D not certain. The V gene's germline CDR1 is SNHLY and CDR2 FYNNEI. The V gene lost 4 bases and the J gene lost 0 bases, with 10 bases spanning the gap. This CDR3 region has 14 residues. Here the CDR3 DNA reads TGTGCCAGCAGTGGGCAGTCCAGCTCCTACGAGCAGTACTTC. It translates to CASSGQSSSYEQYF.

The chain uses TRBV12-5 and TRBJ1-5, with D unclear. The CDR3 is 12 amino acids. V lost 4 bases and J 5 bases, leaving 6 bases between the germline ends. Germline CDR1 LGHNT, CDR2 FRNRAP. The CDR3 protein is CASGSLHQPQHF. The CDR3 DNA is TGTGCTAGTGGTTCCCTCCATCAGCCCCAGCATTTT.

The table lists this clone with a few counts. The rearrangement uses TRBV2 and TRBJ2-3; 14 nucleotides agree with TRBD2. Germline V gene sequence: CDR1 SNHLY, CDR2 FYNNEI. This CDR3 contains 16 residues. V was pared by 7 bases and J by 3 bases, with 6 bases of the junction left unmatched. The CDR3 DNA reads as TGTGCCAGCACCACGACTAGCGGGAGGGCTACAGATACGCAGTATTTT. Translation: CASTTTSGRATDTQYF.

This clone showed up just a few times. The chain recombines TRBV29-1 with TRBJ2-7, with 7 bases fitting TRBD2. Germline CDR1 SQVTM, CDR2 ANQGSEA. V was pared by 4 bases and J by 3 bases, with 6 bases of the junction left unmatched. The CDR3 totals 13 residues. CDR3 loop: CSVGEGTNYEQYF. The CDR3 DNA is TGCAGCGTTGGGGAGGGGACGAACTACGAGCAGTACTTC.

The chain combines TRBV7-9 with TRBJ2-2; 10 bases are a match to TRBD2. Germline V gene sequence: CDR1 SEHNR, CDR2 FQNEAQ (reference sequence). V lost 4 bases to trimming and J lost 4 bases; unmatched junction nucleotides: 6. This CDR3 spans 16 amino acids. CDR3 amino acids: CASSSTVAGGTGELFF. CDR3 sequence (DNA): TGTGCCAGCAGCTCCACCGTAGCGGGAGGCACCGGGGAGCTGTTTTTT.

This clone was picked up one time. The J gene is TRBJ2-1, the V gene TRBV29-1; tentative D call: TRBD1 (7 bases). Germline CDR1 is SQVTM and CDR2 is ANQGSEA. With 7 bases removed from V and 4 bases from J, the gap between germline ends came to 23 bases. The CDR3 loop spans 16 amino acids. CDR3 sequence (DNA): TGCAGCGCCAACATTGCAGGGGGAGGTTCTTACAATGAGCAGTTCTTC. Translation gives CSANIAGGGSYNEQFF.

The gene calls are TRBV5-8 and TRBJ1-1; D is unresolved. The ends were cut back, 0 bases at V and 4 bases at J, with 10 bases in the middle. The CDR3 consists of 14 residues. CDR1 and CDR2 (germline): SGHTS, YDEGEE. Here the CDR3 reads CASSLVRARTEAFF. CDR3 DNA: TGTGCCAGCAGCTTGGTAAGGGCTCGCACTGAAGCTTTCTTT.

CDR3 loop: CASSLGAAGSYEQYF. DNA for the CDR3: TGTGCCAGCAGTCTCGGGGCGGCTGGCTCCTACGAGCAGTACTTC. The V and J genes are TRBV5-6 and TRBJ2-7; D may correspond to TRBD1 or TRBD2 (5 bases each). Germline CDR1 reads SGHDT; CDR2 reads YYEEEE. The V end was cut by 5 bases, the J end by 0 bases, with 15 bases between. This CDR3 spans 15 amino acids.

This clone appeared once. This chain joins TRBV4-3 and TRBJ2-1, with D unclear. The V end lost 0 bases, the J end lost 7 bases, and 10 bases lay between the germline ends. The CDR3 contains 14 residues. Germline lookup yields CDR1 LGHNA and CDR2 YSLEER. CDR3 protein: CASSQDLFRNEQFF. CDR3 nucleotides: TGCGCCAGCAGCCAAGATCTGTTTAGAAATGAGCAGTTCTTC.

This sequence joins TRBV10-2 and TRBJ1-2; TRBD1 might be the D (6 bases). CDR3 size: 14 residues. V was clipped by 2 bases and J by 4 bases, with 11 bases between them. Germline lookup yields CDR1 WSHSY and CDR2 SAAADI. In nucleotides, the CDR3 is TGCGCCAGCAGTGAGGAACAGGGCGCCTATGGCTACACCTTC. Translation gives CASSEEQGAYGYTF.

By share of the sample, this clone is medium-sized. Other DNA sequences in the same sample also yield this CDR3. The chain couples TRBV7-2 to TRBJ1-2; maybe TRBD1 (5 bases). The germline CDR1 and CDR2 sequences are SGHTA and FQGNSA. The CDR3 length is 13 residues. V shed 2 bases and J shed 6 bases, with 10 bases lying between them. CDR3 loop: CASSLWQGHGYTF. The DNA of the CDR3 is TGTGCCAGCAGCTTATGGCAGGGCCATGGCTACACCTTC.

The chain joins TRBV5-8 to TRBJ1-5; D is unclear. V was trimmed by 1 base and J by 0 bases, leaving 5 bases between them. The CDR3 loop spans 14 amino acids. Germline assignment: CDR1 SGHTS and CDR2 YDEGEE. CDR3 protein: CASSLYVSNQPQHF. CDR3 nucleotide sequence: TGTGCCAGCAGCTTGTACGTTAGCAATCAGCCCCAGCATTTT.

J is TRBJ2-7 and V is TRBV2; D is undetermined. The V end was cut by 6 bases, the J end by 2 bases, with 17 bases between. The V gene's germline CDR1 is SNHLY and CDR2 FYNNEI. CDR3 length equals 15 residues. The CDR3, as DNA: TGTGCCAGCAGGGTAAGAAGCGTCCAAACCTACGAGCAGTACTTC. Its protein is CASRVRSVQTYEQYF.

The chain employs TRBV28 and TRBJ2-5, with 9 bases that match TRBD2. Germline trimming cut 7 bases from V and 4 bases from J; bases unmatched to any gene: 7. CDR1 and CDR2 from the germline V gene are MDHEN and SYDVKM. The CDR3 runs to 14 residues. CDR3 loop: CASNVAGVRETQYF. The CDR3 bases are TGTGCCAGCAACGTAGCGGGAGTGAGAGAGACCCAGTACTTC.

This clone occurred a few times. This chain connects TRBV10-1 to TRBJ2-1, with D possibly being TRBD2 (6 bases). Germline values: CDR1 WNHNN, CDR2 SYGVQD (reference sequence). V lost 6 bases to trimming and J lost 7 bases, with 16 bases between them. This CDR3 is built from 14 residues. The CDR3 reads CASSRRAFSNEQFF. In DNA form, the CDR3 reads TGCGCCAGCAGCAGGAGGGCCTTTTCGAATGAGCAGTTCTTC.

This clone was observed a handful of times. The CDR3 spells CASSGGGKDTDTQYF. CDR3 coding DNA: TGTGCCAGCAGTGGTGGTGGCAAAGATACAGATACGCAGTATTTT. This chain uses TRBV6-4 with TRBJ2-3, with D unresolved. Germline V CDR1 and CDR2: MRHNA, SNTAGT. The CDR3 sequence is 15 residues long. V was pared by 4 bases and J by 3 bases, with 14 bases between.

CDR3 in DNA: TGCAGCGTTGAAGAGCGTCGCGGTGGGCCCGGGGAGCTGTTTTTT. Its protein is CSVEERRGGPGELFF. The rearrangement joins TRBV29-1 to TRBJ2-2; no clear D gene. V was shortened by 0 bases and J by 6 bases, with 14 bases between the two germline ends. Per the germline V gene, CDR1 is SQVTM and CDR2 is ANQGSEA. CDR3 length: 15 residues.

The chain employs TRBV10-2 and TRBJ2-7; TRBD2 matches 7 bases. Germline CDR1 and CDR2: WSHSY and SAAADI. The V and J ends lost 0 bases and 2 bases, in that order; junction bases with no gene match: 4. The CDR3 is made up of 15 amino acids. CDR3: CASSESSGIAYEQYF. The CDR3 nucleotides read TGCGCCAGCAGTGAGTCGAGCGGGATCGCCTACGAGCAGTACTTC.

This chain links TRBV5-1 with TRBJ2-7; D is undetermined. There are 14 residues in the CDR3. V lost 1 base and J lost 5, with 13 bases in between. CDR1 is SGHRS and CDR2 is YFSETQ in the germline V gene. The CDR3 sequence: CASSLRPSVHEQYF. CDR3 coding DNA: TGCGCCAGCAGCTTGCGCCCGTCTGTCCACGAGCAGTACTTC.

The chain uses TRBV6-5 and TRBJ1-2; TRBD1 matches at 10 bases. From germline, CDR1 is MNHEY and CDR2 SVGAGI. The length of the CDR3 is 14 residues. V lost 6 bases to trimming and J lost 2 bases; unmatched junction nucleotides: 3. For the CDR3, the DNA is TGTGCCAGCAGCAGGGGACAGGGGAACTATGGCTACACCTTC. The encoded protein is CASSRGQGNYGYTF.

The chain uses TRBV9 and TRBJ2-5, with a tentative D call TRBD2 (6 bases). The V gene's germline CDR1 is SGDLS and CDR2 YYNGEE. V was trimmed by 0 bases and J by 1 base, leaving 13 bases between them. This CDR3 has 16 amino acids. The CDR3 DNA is TGTGCCAGCAGCGTAGGGATCCTAGCGCGCCAAGAGACCCAGTACTTC. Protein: CASSVGILARQETQYF.

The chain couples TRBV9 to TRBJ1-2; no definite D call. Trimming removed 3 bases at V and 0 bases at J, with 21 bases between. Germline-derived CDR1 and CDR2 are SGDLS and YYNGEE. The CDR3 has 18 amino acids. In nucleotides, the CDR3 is TGTGCCAGCAGCGCGATGCCGTATTCGGCAGGCGCTAACTATGGCTACACCTTC. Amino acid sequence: CASSAMPYSAGANYGYTF.